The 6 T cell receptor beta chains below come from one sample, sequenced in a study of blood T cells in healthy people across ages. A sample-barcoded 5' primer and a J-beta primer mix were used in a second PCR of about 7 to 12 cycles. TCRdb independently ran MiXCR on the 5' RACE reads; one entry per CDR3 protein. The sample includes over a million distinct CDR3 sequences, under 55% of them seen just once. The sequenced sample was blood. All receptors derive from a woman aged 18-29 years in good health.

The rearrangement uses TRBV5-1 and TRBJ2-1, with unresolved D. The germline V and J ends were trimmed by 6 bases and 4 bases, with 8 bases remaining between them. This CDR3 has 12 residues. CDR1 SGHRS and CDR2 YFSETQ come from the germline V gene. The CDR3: CASNREYNEQFF. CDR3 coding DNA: TGCGCCAGCAACCGAGAATACAATGAGCAGTTCTTC.

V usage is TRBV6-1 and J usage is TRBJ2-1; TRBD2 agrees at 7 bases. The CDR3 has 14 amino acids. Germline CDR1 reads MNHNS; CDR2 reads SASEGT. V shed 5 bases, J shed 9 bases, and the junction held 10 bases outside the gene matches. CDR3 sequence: CASSPWRGYAEQFF. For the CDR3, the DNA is TGTGCCAGCAGTCCCTGGCGGGGGTACGCTGAGCAGTTCTTC.

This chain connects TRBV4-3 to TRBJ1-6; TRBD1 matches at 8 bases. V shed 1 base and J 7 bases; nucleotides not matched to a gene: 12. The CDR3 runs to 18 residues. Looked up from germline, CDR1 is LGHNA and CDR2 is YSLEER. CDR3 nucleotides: TGCGCCAGCAGCCAAGCTCCACAGGGGGTGTCTTGGAATTCACCCCTCCACTTT. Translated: CASSQAPQGVSWNSPLHF.

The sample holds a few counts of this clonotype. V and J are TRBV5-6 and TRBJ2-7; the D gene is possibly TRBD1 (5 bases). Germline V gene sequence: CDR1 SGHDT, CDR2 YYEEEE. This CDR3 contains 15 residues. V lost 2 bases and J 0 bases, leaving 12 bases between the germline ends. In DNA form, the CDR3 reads TGTGCCAGCAGCTTTCCAGGGAAGGCCTCCTACGAGCAGTACTTC. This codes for CASSFPGKASYEQYF.

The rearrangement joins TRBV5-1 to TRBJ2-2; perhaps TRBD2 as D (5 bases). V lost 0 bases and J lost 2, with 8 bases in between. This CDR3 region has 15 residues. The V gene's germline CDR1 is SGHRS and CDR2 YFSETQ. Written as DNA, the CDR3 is TGCGCCAGCAGCTTGGCCGGGATCAACACCGGGGAGCTGTTTTTT. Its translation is CASSLAGINTGELFF. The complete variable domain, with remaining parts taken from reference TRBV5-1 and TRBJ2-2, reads KAGVTQTPRYLIKTRGQQVTLSCSPISGHRSVSWYQQTPGQGLQFLFEYFSETQRNKGNFPGRFSGRQFSNSRSEMNVSTLELGDSALYLCASSLAGINTGELFFGEGSRLTVL.

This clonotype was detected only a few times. DNA of the CDR3: TGCGCCAGCAGCTTGGGGGGTCCGGACGAGCAGTACTTC. Amino acids: CASSLGGPDEQYF. This chain connects TRBV5-1 to TRBJ2-4; D unclear. The J call may be incorrect, as the DNA end agrees better with TRBJ2-7. Per germline, CDR1 SGHRS and CDR2 YFSETQ. The CDR3 has 13 amino acids.